These T cell receptor beta chains were read from a single sample in a study of shared clonotypes between healthy human individuals. Some clones are missing from TCRdb's copy, which holds only in-frame ones; the method was immunoSEQ multiplex PCR. The sample records some 2,000,000 clones, about 95% being singletons. Source material: naive CD8+ T cells sorted from blood. Receptor source: a man younger than 30 in good health. The CDR3 runs from the conserved cysteine through the conserved F or W. D genes are given only for firm matches. Expanded clones are given a class, and other clones once, few, many or no size at all.

clone_size	d_call	cdr3_length	v_call	j_call	cdr3_aa	cdr3_nt
NA	NA	12	TRBV13	TRBJ2-3	CASSSSPDTQYF	TGTGCCAGCAGCTCCTCCCCAGATACGCAGTATTTT
NA	TRBD2	17	TRBV27	TRBJ2-2	CASSMGMGLATTGELFF	TGTGCCAGCAGTATGGGGATGGGACTAGCGACGACCGGGGAGCTGTTTTTT
once	TRBD1	15	TRBV27	TRBJ1-1	CASSSPGQGAAEAFF	TGTGCCAGCAGCTCTCCAGGACAGGGGGCTGCTGAAGCTTTCTTT
NA	NA	14	TRBV27	TRBJ2-3	CASSLWGQGDTQYF	TGTGCCAGCAGTTTATGGGGCCAGGGCGATACGCAGTATTTT
NA	TRBD2	15	TRBV6-5	TRBJ2-3	CASSPVRGGSDTQYF	TGTGCCAGCAGTCCCGTGCGGGGGGGCTCAGATACGCAGTATTTT
once	NA	14	TRBV25-1	TRBJ2-5	CASSDFNTPETQYF	TGTGCCAGCAGTGATTTTAACACCCCGGAGACCCAGTACTTC
NA	NA	13	TRBV9	TRBJ1-1	CASSVGGEDEAFF	TGTGCCAGCAGCGTAGGGGGGGAGGATGAAGCTTTCTTT
NA	TRBD1	16	TRBV28	TRBJ1-5	CASSPQGQGRNQPQHF	TGTGCCAGCAGTCCCCAAGGACAGGGTAGAAATCAGCCCCAACATTTT
NA	NA	15	TRBV7-9	TRBJ2-1	CASRKRVFGNDEQFF	TGTGCCAGCAGGAAGAGGGTCTTCGGCAATGATGAGCAGTTCTTC
NA	TRBD1	14	TRBV27	TRBJ1-6	CASTTGGSASPLHF	TGTGCCAGCACCACAGGGGGCTCTGCTTCACCCCTCCACTTT
NA	NA	13	TRBV6-5	TRBJ1-3	CASSSFVGNTIYF	TGTGCCAGCAGTTCTTTCGTTGGAAACACCATATATTTT
NA	TRBD2	14	TRBV11-2	TRBJ2-7	CASSLGLATYEQYF	TGTGCCAGCAGCTTAGGACTAGCGACCTACGAGCAGTACTTC
NA	TRBD1	15	TRBV7-6	TRBJ2-4	CASSLGGDRVNIQYF	TGTGCCAGCAGCTTAGGAGGGGACAGGGTAAACATTCAGTACTTC
NA	TRBD2	14	TRBV28	TRBJ2-2	CASSLAGDTGELFF	TGTGCCAGCAGTCTCGCGGGGGACACCGGGGAGCTGTTTTTT
NA	NA	14	TRBV7-2	TRBJ2-3	CASSLLLGTDTQYF	TGTGCCAGCAGCTTATTGTTGGGCACAGATACGCAGTATTTT
NA	NA	12	TRBV4-1	TRBJ2-2	CASSHSTGELFF	TGCGCCAGCAGCCACTCAACCGGGGAGCTGTTTTTT